The 28 T cell receptor beta chains below all came from one sample that was sequenced in a study of blood T cell repertoires in COVID-19. Profiled with immunoSEQ multiplex PCR; TCRdb holds only in-frame clones, not every one. The sample yields 150,000 to 200,000 clones, roughly 84% seen once. Sequencing was performed on PBMCs or T cells enriched from blood (not recorded which). These receptors all come from a woman aged 25 to 39 who had been exposed to COVID-19.

The chain uses TRBV6-1 and TRBJ1-5; no firm D call. CDR1 is MNHNS, CDR2 SASEGT, per germline. The V end lost 2 bases, the J end lost 4 bases, and 9 bases lay between the germline ends. The CDR3 sequence is 14 residues long. CDR3 loop: CASSENSDNQPQHF. DNA for the CDR3: TGTGCCAGCAGTGAAAACAGTGATAATCAGCCCCAGCATTTT.

The chain carries TRBV6-4 and TRBJ2-3; 9 bases line up with TRBD2. V lost 3 bases and J lost 6; bases outside the gene matches: 10. The CDR3 covers 16 residues. Looked up from germline, CDR1 is MRHNA and CDR2 is SNTAGT. The CDR3 nucleotides read TGTGCCAGCAGTGAGGCCCCGACTAGCGGTCCGGATACGCAGTATTTT. Translated, it gives CASSEAPTSGPDTQYF.

The chain uses TRBV12-3 or TRBV12-4 and TRBJ2-3, with D possibly being TRBD1 (5 bases). This CDR3 has 12 residues. V was cut by 4 bases and J by 4 bases, with 6 bases left in between. CDR3 DNA: TGTGCCAGCAGTTACAGGTCAGATACGCAGTATTTT. It specifies CASSYRSDTQYF.

This sequence joins TRBV5-1 and TRBJ2-7, with TRBD1 matching over 9 bases. The length of the CDR3 is 13 residues. Germline-derived CDR1 and CDR2 are SGHRS and YFSETQ. V lost 3 bases and J lost 3; bases outside the gene matches: 1. For the CDR3, the DNA is TGCGCCAGCAGCTCGGGACAGGGCTACGAGCAGTACTTC. This encodes CASSSGQGYEQYF.

The rearrangement joins TRBV13 to TRBJ1-1, with D tentatively TRBD1 (5 bases). V gave up 3 bases and J gave up 2 bases, with 10 bases separating them. Germline loops: CDR1 PRHDT, CDR2 FYEKMQ (reference sequence). CDR3 length: 14 residues. CDR3 amino acids: CASSFDSKNTEAFF. The CDR3 DNA sequence: TGTGCCAGCAGCTTCGACAGTAAAAACACTGAAGCTTTCTTT.

The rearrangement links TRBV27 to TRBJ2-1, with 7 bases matching TRBD2. Trimming took 7 bases from V and 8 from J; bases not matched to a gene: 11. The germline gives CDR1 MNHEY, CDR2 SMNVEV (reference sequence). The CDR3 is made up of 14 amino acids. CDR3: CASNTGGPRDEQFF. Written as DNA, the CDR3 is TGTGCCAGCAACACGGGAGGTCCACGGGATGAGCAGTTCTTC.

The gene calls are TRBV6-2 or TRBV6-3 and TRBJ2-7; D possibly corresponds to TRBD2 (6 bases). This CDR3 is built from 14 residues. The germline gives CDR1 MNHEY, CDR2 SVGEGT. The V gene lost 4 bases and the J gene lost 3 bases, with 13 bases spanning the gap. The CDR3 sequence: CASSFPGLIYEQYF. In DNA form, the CDR3 reads TGTGCCAGCAGTTTTCCGGGACTGATCTACGAGCAGTACTTC.

This clone was seen only a few times. The chain carries TRBV29-1 and TRBJ2-7; no clear D. Germline assignment: CDR1 SQVTM and CDR2 ANQGSEA. The CDR3 is made up of 13 amino acids. V shed 8 bases and J shed 0 bases, with 14 bases lying between them. DNA of the CDR3: TGCAGCTCCATCTCTGCGGACTCCTACGAGCAGTACTTC. The encoded protein is CSSISADSYEQYF.

As to this clone: In the same sample, other DNA sequences code for this CDR3. This chain connects TRBV29-1 to TRBJ2-7; the D is unclear. Trimming left V 1 base short and J 2 bases short, with 6 bases between. The CDR3 consists of 12 residues. In germline, CDR1 is SQVTM, CDR2 ANQGSEA. The CDR3 nucleotides are TGCAGCGTTGAAGGCCAGGCCTACGAGCAGTACTTC. Translation: CSVEGQAYEQYF.

The V and J genes are TRBV7-2 and TRBJ1-4, with no clear D. V was shortened by 3 bases and J by 4 bases, with 18 bases between the two germline ends. CDR1 SGHTA and CDR2 FQGNSA come from the germline V gene. The CDR3 runs 17 residues. CDR3: CASSFLRQEVINEKLFF. CDR3 nucleotides: TGTGCCAGCAGCTTCTTAAGGCAGGAAGTGATTAATGAAAAACTGTTTTTT.

The rearrangement joins TRBV27 to TRBJ2-2; D might be TRBD1 (5 bases). V gave up 6 bases and J gave up 5 bases, with 19 bases separating them. In germline, CDR1 is MNHEY, CDR2 SMNVEV (reference sequence). CDR3 length equals 16 residues. The CDR3 DNA reads as TGTGCCAGCAGATTAGGGGCAGGGTGGCAGACCGGGGAGCTGTTTTTT. This codes for CASRLGAGWQTGELFF.

The rearrangement uses TRBV11-2 and TRBJ2-7, with D possibly TRBD2 on 5 matching bases. The CDR3 has 14 amino acids. Trimming pared 8 bases from V and 2 bases from J, leaving 16 bases between. Germline V gene lookup returns CDR1 SGHAT and CDR2 FQNNGV. CDR3 protein: CASLFRGLPYEQYF. DNA for the CDR3: TGTGCCAGCCTCTTCCGAGGGCTCCCCTACGAGCAGTACTTC.

This rearrangement joins TRBV18 to TRBJ2-3; a possible D gene is TRBD1 (6 bases). V was cut by 6 bases and J by 2 bases, with 18 bases left in between. Germline-derived CDR1 and CDR2 are KGHSH and LQKENI. The CDR3 contains 16 residues. The CDR3 protein is CASSRNQGTPTDTQYF. The DNA for the CDR3 is TGTGCCAGCTCGCGAAATCAGGGGACCCCCACAGATACGCAGTATTTT.

The table lists this clone with a count of one. The V call is TRBV30, the J call TRBJ1-3; 9 nucleotides line up with TRBD1. This CDR3 is built from 19 residues. Germline CDR1 reads GTSNPN; CDR2 reads SVGIG (reference sequence). V lost 0 bases and J lost 4; bases outside the gene matches: 16. For the CDR3, the DNA is TGTGCCTGGAGTGTACGGTGGGACAGGGTACCTATTGACGGAAACACCATATATTTT. It translates to CAWSVRWDRVPIDGNTIYF. Together with reference TRBV30 and TRBJ1-3, the CDR3 gives the full variable domain: SQTIHQWPATLVQPVGSPLSLECTVEGTSNPNLYWYRQAAGRGLQLLFYSVGIGQISSEVPQNLSASRPQDRQFILSSKKLLLSDSGFYLCAWSVRWDRVPIDGNTIYFGEGSWLTVV.

This chain links TRBV19 with TRBJ2-7; 7 positions match TRBD2. The V gene end was trimmed by 3 bases and the J gene end by 3 bases; junction bases not matched to a gene: 2. Germline values: CDR1 LNHDA, CDR2 SQIVND (reference sequence). The CDR3 length is 13 residues. The CDR3 region has the DNA TGTGCCAGTAGTATTGGGGGGGTCTACGAGCAGTACTTC. Translated, it gives CASSIGGVYEQYF.

The chain uses TRBV7-6 and TRBJ2-5; perhaps TRBD2 as D (5 bases). Looked up from germline, CDR1 is SGHVS and CDR2 is FNYEAQ. The CDR3 is 15 amino acids. Between the trimmed V and J ends, which lost 0 bases and 4 bases, there was a span of 12 bases. The CDR3 region is CASSLAVGAGETQYF. The CDR3 DNA reads as TGTGCCAGCAGCTTAGCGGTGGGCGCGGGAGAGACCCAGTACTTC.

The genes are TRBV6-6 and TRBJ1-2; 10 nucleotides agree with TRBD1. J gave up 10 bases and V 7 bases, and 9 bases lay outside the gene matches. The CDR3 extends over 13 amino acids. Germline CDR1 reads MNHNY; CDR2 reads SVGAGI (reference sequence). This CDR3 is CASILGQGMTYTF. The CDR3 nucleotides read TGTGCCAGCATCCTGGGACAGGGGATGACCTACACCTTC.

V gene TRBV5-4 combines with J gene TRBJ2-3; 11 bases line up with TRBD2. Trimming at V came to 5 bases and at J to 6 bases, leaving 5 bases not matched to a gene. CDR1 and CDR2 (germline): SGHNT, YYREEE (reference sequence). This CDR3 contains 14 residues. In nucleotides, the CDR3 is TGTGCCAGCAGTCCCGGGACTAGCGGCGATACGCAGTATTTT. Protein sequence: CASSPGTSGDTQYF.

The chain carries TRBV7-2 and TRBJ1-5, with D uncertain. This CDR3 comprises 13 residues. Trimming stripped 3 bases from V and 5 bases from J, with 8 bases between. Germline loops: CDR1 SGHTA, CDR2 FQGNSA. DNA of the CDR3: TGTGCCAGCAGCTTGGGCCCTTATCAGCCCCAGCATTTT. Amino acid sequence: CASSLGPYQPQHF.

The gene calls are TRBV5-4 and TRBJ1-1; the D is unclear. CDR1 and CDR2 from the germline V gene are SGHNT and YYREEE (reference sequence). The CDR3 sequence is 12 residues long. The ends were cut back, 5 bases at V and 0 bases at J, with 5 bases in the middle. CDR3 residues: CASSFMNTEAFF. Written as DNA, the CDR3 is TGTGCCAGCAGTTTCATGAACACTGAAGCTTTCTTT.

This clone was detected only once. The J gene is TRBJ2-7, the V gene TRBV5-1; D remains ambiguous. The CDR3 covers 13 residues. Trimming took 0 bases from V and 4 from J, leaving 8 bases between them. Germline CDR1 is SGHRS and CDR2 is YFSETQ. The CDR3 spells CASSLAMSYEQYF. For the CDR3, the DNA is TGCGCCAGCAGCTTGGCCATGAGTTACGAGCAGTACTTC.

The chain is built from TRBV18 and TRBJ2-5; 9 positions agree with TRBD2. There are 16 residues in the CDR3. Germline CDR1 reads KGHSH; CDR2 reads LQKENI. Trimming at V came to 1 base and at J to 2 bases, leaving 5 bases not matched to a gene. The CDR3: CASSPRPSGEQETQYF. In DNA, the CDR3 is TGTGCCAGCTCACCACGCCCTAGCGGGGAACAAGAGACCCAGTACTTC.

This clone was observed a single time. The genes are TRBV30 and TRBJ2-7, with 7 bases aligning to TRBD1. J gave up 3 bases and V 3 bases, and 14 bases lay outside the gene matches. Germline-derived CDR1 and CDR2 are GTSNPN and SVGIG (reference sequence). There are 16 residues in the CDR3. CDR3 protein: CAWRRATTGYHYEQYF. In nucleotides, the CDR3 is TGTGCCTGGAGGAGGGCCACGACAGGGTATCACTACGAGCAGTACTTC.

The chain uses TRBV6-5 and TRBJ1-1; possibly TRBD1 for D (6 bases). This CDR3 has 12 amino acids. CDR1 MNHEY and CDR2 SVGAGI come from the germline V gene. V was pared by 5 bases and J by 6 bases, with 10 bases between. CDR3 bases: TGTGCCAGCAGTACAGGGCTTTCTGAAGCTTTCTTT. Protein product: CASSTGLSEAFF.

The genes are TRBV7-9 and TRBJ2-5, with 7 bases fitting TRBD2. This CDR3 spans 15 amino acids. From germline, CDR1 is SEHNR and CDR2 FQNEAQ (reference sequence). The trim removed 4 bases at V and 5 bases at J, leaving 10 bases unmatched. The CDR3 spells CASSSTSDQRETQYF. CDR3 coding DNA: TGTGCCAGCAGCTCAACTAGCGACCAGAGGGAGACCCAGTACTTC.

The chain combines TRBV27 with TRBJ2-1, with D uncertain. Trimming took 7 bases from V and 5 from J, leaving 6 bases between them. This CDR3 region has 11 residues. Germline V gene data show CDR1 as MNHEY and CDR2 as SMNVEV (reference sequence). The CDR3 loop reads CASITNNEQFF. In nucleotides, the CDR3 is TGTGCCAGCATTACTAACAATGAGCAGTTCTTC.

The chain employs TRBV7-3 and TRBJ2-1, with D tentatively TRBD1 (6 bases). V was trimmed by 5 bases and J by 8 bases, leaving 19 bases between them. Per the germline V gene, CDR1 is SGHTA and CDR2 is FQGTGA. This CDR3 comprises 15 residues. The CDR3 DNA reads as TGTGCCAGCAGCCCGATAGGCTCACAGGGTGATGAGCAGTTCTTC. Encoded protein: CASSPIGSQGDEQFF.

The chain recombines TRBV6-5 with TRBJ2-2; the match to TRBD1 covers 7 bases. V lost 6 bases to trimming and J lost 1 base; unmatched junction nucleotides: 2. The V gene's germline CDR1 is MNHEY and CDR2 SVGAGI. This CDR3 has 14 amino acids. The CDR3: CASSWDRNTGELFF. CDR3 nucleotide sequence: TGTGCCAGCAGCTGGGACAGGAACACCGGGGAGCTGTTTTTT.